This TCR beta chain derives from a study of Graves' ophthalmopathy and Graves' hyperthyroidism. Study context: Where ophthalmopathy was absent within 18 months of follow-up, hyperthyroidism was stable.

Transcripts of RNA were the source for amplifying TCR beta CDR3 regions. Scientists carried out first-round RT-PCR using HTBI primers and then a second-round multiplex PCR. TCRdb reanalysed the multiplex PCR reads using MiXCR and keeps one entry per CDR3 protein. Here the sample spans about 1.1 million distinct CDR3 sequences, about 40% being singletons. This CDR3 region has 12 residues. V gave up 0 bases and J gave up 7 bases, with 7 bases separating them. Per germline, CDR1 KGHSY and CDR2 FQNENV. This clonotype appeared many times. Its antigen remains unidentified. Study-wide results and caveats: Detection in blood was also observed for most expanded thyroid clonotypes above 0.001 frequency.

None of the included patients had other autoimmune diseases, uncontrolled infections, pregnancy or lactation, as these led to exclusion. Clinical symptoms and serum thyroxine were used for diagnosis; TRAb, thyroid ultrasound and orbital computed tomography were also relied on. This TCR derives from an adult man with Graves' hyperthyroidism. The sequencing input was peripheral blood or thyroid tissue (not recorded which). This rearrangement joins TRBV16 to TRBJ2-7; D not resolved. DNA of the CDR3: TGTGCCAGCAGCCAATCCGTCCCGGAGCAGTACTTC. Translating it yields CASSQSVPEQYF. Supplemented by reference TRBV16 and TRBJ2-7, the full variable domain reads GEEVAQTPKHLVRGEGQKAKLYCAPIKGHSYVFWYQQVLKNEFKFLISFQNENVFDETGMPKERFSAKCLPNSPCSLEIQATKLEDSAVYFCASSQSVPEQYFGPGTRLTVT.